The rows below give T cell receptor beta chains drawn from one sample of a study of identical twins. TCRdb used MiXCR to reprocess the 5' RACE reads, holding one entry per CDR3 protein. The data hold just over 450,000 distinct CDR3 sequences, with 13% to 15% observed a single time. This same sample was also taken into another study, of yellow fever vaccine responses in identical twins.

The sequenced material came from CD4+ T cells sorted from blood. These receptors all come from a woman aged 18-29 years in good health. CDR3s include the opening cysteine and the closing phenylalanine or tryptophan. The D gene is left open where the match is weak. Clone size is not always given. Where it is, it says once, few, many or a class for expanded clones.

d_call j_call clone_size v_call cdr3_nt cdr3_aa
- TRBJ2-1 few TRBV24-1 TGTGCCACCAGTGGGGACGCGAGCTCCTACAATGAGCAGTTCTTC CATSGDASSYNEQFF
- TRBJ2-7 - TRBV20-1 TGCAGTGCTCGTAATAGCGGAAGCTCCTACGAGCAGTACTTC CSARNSGSSYEQYF
- TRBJ2-2 few TRBV7-6 TGTGCCAGCAGTCCCTATCTAGGGGGAGACACCGGGGAGCTGTTTTTT CASSPYLGGDTGELFF
- TRBJ2-2 - TRBV4-2 TGTGCCAGCAGCCGGCCGGTGAGCGGGGAGCTGTTTTTT CASSRPVSGELFF
- TRBJ2-2 - TRBV12-3/TRBV12-4 TGTGCCAGCACCCTATTCACCGGGGAGCTGTTTTTT CASTLFTGELFF
TRBD2 TRBJ2-1 - TRBV6-1 TGTGCCAGCAGGACAACCGGGACTAGCGGGGGGGCCGGTGAGCAGTTCTTC CASRTTGTSGGAGEQFF
- TRBJ2-5 few TRBV7-3 TGTGCCAGCAGCTCCTCAGGCAGGGGTTGGACCCAAGAGACCCAGTACTTC CASSSSGRGWTQETQYF
- TRBJ2-7 - TRBV5-1 TGCGCCAGCAGCTTGGGGGACAACTCGGTCGGCGAGCAGTACTTC CASSLGDNSVGEQYF
TRBD2 TRBJ2-5 few TRBV4-2 TGTGCCAGCAGCCAGATAGCGGGGGGGCAAGAGACCCAGTACTTC CASSQIAGGQETQYF
- TRBJ2-2 few TRBV6-2/TRBV6-3 TGTGCCAGCAGTGATATTAGTTTCCGGGAGCTGTTTTTT CASSDISFRELFF
TRBD2 TRBJ2-7 - TRBV27 TGTGCCAGCGCCCGGGGGGAGGCTCGGGAGCAGTACTTC CASARGEAREQYF
- TRBJ2-1 many TRBV7-2 TGTGCCAGCAGCCTCGGGGTCGACTACAATGAGCAGTTCTTC CASSLGVDYNEQFF
TRBD1 TRBJ2-1 - TRBV5-1 TGCGCCAGCAGCTCCTCTACAGGGGTGTCTAACAATGAGCAGTTCTTC CASSSSTGVSNNEQFF
TRBD1 TRBJ2-7 many TRBV10-3 TGTGCCATCACCCGGGACAGGGGCTACGAGCAGTACTTC CAITRDRGYEQYF
TRBD1 TRBJ2-7 - TRBV5-1 TGCGCCAGCAGCTTGGCCGGGACAGACCTCGAGCAGTACTTC CASSLAGTDLEQYF
TRBD1 TRBJ2-7 - TRBV10-3 TGTGCCATCAGACGGGACAGGGCAACCTACGAGCAGTACTTC CAIRRDRATYEQYF
- TRBJ2-7 many TRBV5-4 TGTGCCAGCAGCTTGGACCAGGAAAGCTCCTACGAGCAGTACTTC CASSLDQESSYEQYF
- TRBJ1-1 - TRBV10-1 TGCGCCAGCAGTGAGTCTGGTTCGGGTCGAGCTTTCTTT CASSESGSGRAFF
- TRBJ2-7 once TRBV5-1 TGCGCCAGCAGTCCTAGAGGTTCCATCTACGAGCAGTACTTC CASSPRGSIYEQYF
- TRBJ2-3 few TRBV18 TGTGCCAGCTCACCACGGATAGATACGCAGTATTTT CASSPRIDTQYF
- TRBJ1-2 few TRBV12-3/TRBV12-4 TGTGCCAGCAGTCAATCAGTTCGTCAGAGAACTAACTATGGCTACACCTTC CASSQSVRQRTNYGYTF
- TRBJ2-7 few TRBV6-2/TRBV6-3 TGTGCCAGCAGTTACTCCGGACCGCCAGGGCAGTACTTC CASSYSGPPGQYF
TRBD1 TRBJ2-2 few TRBV5-1 TGCGCCAGCAGCTTGGCGGGACAGACCACCGGGGAGCTGTTTTTT CASSLAGQTTGELFF
- TRBJ2-7 few TRBV7-9 TGTGCCAGCAGCCCTAATCGGTTAGAGCAGTACTTC CASSPNRLEQYF
- TRBJ2-7 - TRBV6-5 TGTGCCAGCAGTTACCGTCGGGCGGCCGCCCACGAGCAGTACTTC CASSYRRAAAHEQYF
TRBD1 TRBJ1-2 - TRBV12-3/TRBV12-4 TGTGCCAGCAGACGGACCGGGACAGGCCCAAGGGGCTACACCTTC CASRRTGTGPRGYTF
- TRBJ1-2 few TRBV28 TGTGCCAGCATGCAAGGGAGTAACTATGGCTACACCTTC CASMQGSNYGYTF
- TRBJ2-7 many TRBV7-2 TGTGCCAGCAGCTTAGGGGGTTCGAGGTACGAGCAGTACTTC CASSLGGSRYEQYF
TRBD1 TRBJ2-7 - TRBV20-1 TGCAGTGCTAGATCGGGACAGGGATCGACCGAGCAGTACTTC CSARSGQGSTEQYF
- TRBJ2-7 - TRBV19 TGTGCCAGTAGCGTTTCGAGGACGGGCTACGAGCAGTACTTC CASSVSRTGYEQYF
TRBD1 TRBJ1-5 few TRBV2 TGTGCCAGCAGTGACCGGGACAGGGGCAGTCAGCCCCAGCATTTT CASSDRDRGSQPQHF
- TRBJ2-7 many TRBV7-9 TGTGCCAGCAGCCACACCGACAGGCCCTACGAGCAGTACTTC CASSHTDRPYEQYF
TRBD2 TRBJ2-7 few TRBV15 TGTGCCACCAGCAGAGATCCCAAGACTAGCGGGAGTCTCTACGAGCAGTACTTC CATSRDPKTSGSLYEQYF
TRBD1 TRBJ1-6 - TRBV6-5 TGTGCCAGCAGTTACTTCCCGGGACAGAGTTCCTATAATTCACCCCTCCACTTT CASSYFPGQSSYNSPLHF
- TRBJ2-5 - TRBV5-1 TGCGCCAGCAGCTTGGGCGGACAGTTTGGGGAGACCCAGTACTTC CASSLGGQFGETQYF
- TRBJ2-7 many TRBV12-3/TRBV12-4 TGTGCCAGCAGTTCGTTGAACCTGGTCAACGAGCAGTACTTC CASSSLNLVNEQYF
- TRBJ2-7 many TRBV29-1 TGCAGCGTTGGAGGGTCCTACGAGCAGTACTTC CSVGGSYEQYF
TRBD1 TRBJ2-1 - TRBV7-9 TGTGCCAGCAGCCCAGGACAGGGCTATGAGCAGTTCTTC CASSPGQGYEQFF
TRBD2 TRBJ2-2 - TRBV10-2 TGCGCCAGCAGTTTAAGTAGCCGGACTAGCGGGAGAGTTGGGGCAACCGGGGAGCTGTTTTTT CASSLSSRTSGRVGATGELFF
- TRBJ1-4 few TRBV19 TGTGCCAGCCGTCAAGGTCGGGGAAAACTGTTTTTT CASRQGRGKLFF
- TRBJ2-7 many TRBV12-3/TRBV12-4 TGTGCCAGCAGTTTAGCGGGGGGGCTGTCCTACGAGCAGTACTTC CASSLAGGLSYEQYF
TRBD2 TRBJ2-3 few TRBV6-1 TGTGCCAGCAGTGAACGGGTTAGCGGGGGGGTTAGCACAGATACGCAGTATTTT CASSERVSGGVSTDTQYF
- TRBJ2-3 few TRBV7-8 TGTGCCAGCAGCTTCCAACAGGGGAGGGATACGCAGTATTTT CASSFQQGRDTQYF
- TRBJ2-2 - TRBV2 TGTGCCTTAAGGCGAGGTACCGGGGAGCTGTTTTTT CALRRGTGELFF
- TRBJ2-3 many TRBV29-1 TGCAGCGTTGAAGGGCCCCATTCCGGGAGCACAGATACGCAGTATTTT CSVEGPHSGSTDTQYF
TRBD1 TRBJ2-3 few TRBV7-9 TGTGCCAGCAGCTTAGCTCTGACAGGGATTGGCACAGATACGCAGTATTTT CASSLALTGIGTDTQYF
- TRBJ2-7 - TRBV28 TGTGCCAGCAGAACCCGGGGCCGGAAGAACTACGAGCAGTACTTC CASRTRGRKNYEQYF
- TRBJ2-7 - TRBV20-1 TGCAGTGCTATCGTTTCCTCTCGGGACAACTACGAGCAGTACTTC CSAIVSSRDNYEQYF